This T cell receptor beta chain was captured by sequencing in a study of siplizumab effects on memory and regulatory T cells. Study-wide results and caveats: Suppressive capability of dividing Tregs from siplizumab cultures went unverified. A naive or memory phenotype could not be assigned to roughly 75-97% of the proliferating CD4+ or CD8+ clones. Sequences below about 10^-5 frequency were poorly captured, and few alloreactive clones mapped to unstimulated subsets.

Assay: immunoSEQ multiplex PCR; the TCRdb copy retains only in-frame clones and omits some. In the table there are some 100,000 clones, under 95% of which are singletons. The CDR3 runs 15 residues. V dropped 6 bases and J dropped 4 bases, with 15 bases sitting between them. Germline-derived CDR1 and CDR2 are SNHLY and FYNNEI. A remark on this clone: Its target is not known.

What was sequenced was Tregs sorted from blood. The chain carries TRBV2 and TRBJ1-4; D is possibly TRBD1 (5 bases). The sequence came from a human donor in good health. The CDR3 bases are TGTGCCAGCAGCCCGACAAGGGGCTTTAATGAAAAACTGTTTTTT. It encodes CASSPTRGFNEKLFF.